One and the same sample provided the 19 T cell receptor beta chains below, sequenced in a study of cytomegalovirus exposure and HLA in healthy donors. Use of 60 Vbeta and 13 Jbeta primers characterized the PCR. Some clones are missing from TCRdb's copy, which holds only in-frame ones; the method was immunoSEQ multiplex PCR. Of 200,000 to 250,000 clones in the sample, 65% to 80% were seen once. Sequencing was carried out using PBMCs. The source of these receptors is a man in his forties or fifties in good health and CMV-seronegative.

The chain recombines TRBV28 with TRBJ1-3, with TRBD1 matching 9 bases. Unmatched junction bases numbered 4, after V lost 7 bases and J lost 0 bases. Germline CDR1 and CDR2: MDHEN and SYDVKM. The CDR3 totals 15 residues. The CDR3 coding sequence is TGTGCCAGCAATAACAGGGGGCTCTCTGGAAACACCATATATTTT. Protein product: CASNNRGLSGNTIYF.

This clone appeared a few times. This sequence joins TRBV28 and TRBJ1-2; 9 nucleotides align to TRBD1. Germline CDR1 MDHEN, CDR2 SYDVKM. The V segment lost 6 bases and the J segment 3 bases; nucleotides outside the gene matches: 23. This CDR3 has 20 residues. CDR3 region: CASRTLRMLTGGSDYYGYTF. CDR3 DNA: TGTGCCAGCAGGACCTTGAGAATGCTGACAGGGGGGTCGGATTACTATGGCTACACCTTC.

This clone was observed a handful of times. The rearrangement uses TRBV5-4 and TRBJ2-7, with TRBD2 matching over 13 bases. Germline V gene sequence: CDR1 SGHNT, CDR2 YYREEE (reference sequence). The J segment lost 7 bases and the V segment lost 4 bases, leaving 8 bases of the junction unmatched. The CDR3 has 15 amino acids. The CDR3 spells CASSKPTSGRGEQYF. In DNA form, the CDR3 reads TGTGCCAGCAGCAAGCCAACTAGCGGGAGGGGGGAGCAGTACTTC.

The J gene is TRBJ1-1, the V gene TRBV28, with D maybe TRBD1 (5 bases). The germline gives CDR1 MDHEN, CDR2 SYDVKM. The V gene lost 7 bases and the J gene lost 8 bases, with 14 bases spanning the gap. The CDR3 is made up of 12 amino acids. CDR3 loop: CASKDSQIEAFF. The CDR3 DNA reads as TGTGCCAGCAAAGACAGCCAAATCGAAGCTTTCTTT.

Worth noting for this clone: The sample has other DNA sequences that encode this CDR3 too. The chain carries TRBV7-9 and TRBJ1-4; unclear D gene. Trimming pared 0 bases from V and 6 bases from J, leaving 11 bases between. CDR1 SEHNR and CDR2 FQNEAQ come from the germline V gene (reference sequence). The CDR3 is 15 amino acids. The CDR3 DNA follows: TGTGCCAGCAGCTTAGCGGGTGGAGACTATGAAAAACTGTTTTTT. Residues: CASSLAGGDYEKLFF.

The chain uses TRBV27 and TRBJ2-2; possible D gene TRBD1, 7 bases. Germline V gene lookup returns CDR1 MNHEY and CDR2 SMNVEV (reference sequence). CDR3 length equals 16 residues. V was pared by 5 bases and J by 1 base, with 14 bases between. The CDR3 bases are TGTGCCAGCAGTCCCCGGGGGACAGTGAACACCGGGGAGCTGTTTTTT. It translates to CASSPRGTVNTGELFF.

The chain employs TRBV4-2 and TRBJ2-7; 8 positions agree with TRBD1. CDR1 is LGHNA and CDR2 is YNFKEQ in the germline V gene. The CDR3 runs to 14 residues. V dropped 1 base and J dropped 3; count of bases not matched to a gene: 2. Here the CDR3 DNA reads TGTGCCAGCAGCCAAGTACAGGGGGACTACGAGCAGTACTTC. It encodes CASSQVQGDYEQYF.

V is TRBV4-1 and J is TRBJ2-5, with TRBD2 matching 11 bases. Germline CDR1 MGHRA, CDR2 YSYEKL. V shed 3 bases and J 4 bases; nucleotides not matched to a gene: 10. The CDR3 is made up of 17 amino acids. The DNA for the CDR3 is TGCGCCAGCAGCCACTTGGGACTAGCGGTTCAGGGAGAGACCCAGTACTTC. Residues: CASSHLGLAVQGETQYF.

This clone showed up just a few times. The chain joins TRBV29-1 to TRBJ2-7, with 11 positions matching TRBD2. The CDR3 length is 15 residues. J was trimmed by 0 bases and V by 5 bases; bases with no gene match: 6. CDR1 and CDR2 (germline): SQVTM, ANQGSEA. In DNA, the CDR3 is TGCAGCGTTCCCAAGACTAGCGGGGACTCCTACGAGCAGTACTTC. It specifies CSVPKTSGDSYEQYF.

The rearrangement links TRBV6-1 to TRBJ2-1, with D perhaps matching TRBD1 (5 bases). This CDR3 is built from 13 residues. Germline V gene lookup returns CDR1 MNHNS and CDR2 SASEGT. The V and J ends lost 7 bases and 7 bases respectively, with 14 bases between them. As DNA, the CDR3 is TGTGCCAGCATCATCAGGGTGGGGAATGAGCAGTTCTTC. It codes for CASIIRVGNEQFF.

The chain joins TRBV29-1 to TRBJ2-7; 10 bases are shared with TRBD2. J lost 2 bases, V lost 2 bases, and 0 bases had no gene match. This CDR3 spans 13 amino acids. Germline V gene data show CDR1 as SQVTM and CDR2 as ANQGSEA. The CDR3, as DNA: TGCAGCGTTGAACTAGCGGGAGCCTACGAGCAGTACTTC. As protein: CSVELAGAYEQYF.

The CDR3 loop is CAILVWRGYNEQFF. CDR3 nucleotides: TGCGCCATCCTGGTGTGGAGGGGCTACAATGAGCAGTTCTTC. The rearrangement links TRBV10-1 to TRBJ2-1, with D possibly TRBD2 on 6 matching bases. The length of the CDR3 is 14 residues. V was shortened by 10 bases and J by 3 bases, with 16 bases between the two germline ends. The germline V gene encodes CDR1 WNHNN and CDR2 SYGVQD (reference sequence).

V gene TRBV7-3 combines with J gene TRBJ2-1, with 7 bases matching TRBD1. Germline CDR1 is SGHTA and CDR2 is FQGTGA. Trimming took 5 bases from V and 0 from J; bases not matched to a gene: 13. CDR3 length: 18 residues. The CDR3 protein is CASSPRDSSLGSYNEQFF. CDR3 DNA sequence: TGTGCCAGCAGCCCTCGGGACAGCTCTCTGGGCTCCTACAATGAGCAGTTCTTC.

The J gene is TRBJ1-4, the V gene TRBV4-1, with D hard to call. The CDR3 has 15 amino acids. The germline V gene encodes CDR1 MGHRA and CDR2 YSYEKL. Trimming removed 1 base from V and 5 bases from J, with 11 bases in between. CDR3 bases: TGCGCCAGCAGCCAAGTCCGGGGAAAGAATGAAAAACTGTTTTTT. Protein product: CASSQVRGKNEKLFF.

As concerns this clone: This same CDR3 is encoded by further DNA sequences in the sample. V and J are TRBV9 and TRBJ1-1, with D possibly TRBD1 on 5 matching bases. The CDR3 consists of 14 residues. CDR1 SGDLS and CDR2 YYNGEE come from the germline V gene. The V gene lost 0 bases and the J gene lost 2 bases, with 8 bases spanning the gap. CDR3 nucleotide sequence: TGTGCCAGCAGCGTAGGGCAGGGCAACACTGAAGCTTTCTTT. This encodes CASSVGQGNTEAFF.

This chain joins TRBV9 and TRBJ2-1, with D perhaps TRBD2 (5 bases). Looked up from germline, CDR1 is SGDLS and CDR2 is YYNGEE. The CDR3 runs to 16 residues. Trimming removed 0 bases from V and 0 bases from J, with 10 bases in between. The CDR3 nucleotides read TGTGCCAGCAGCGTAGAGGGTGGGAGCTCCTACAATGAGCAGTTCTTC. Amino acids: CASSVEGGSSYNEQFF.

This clone was observed a few times. J is TRBJ2-7 and V is TRBV6-6, with D perhaps matching TRBD1 (6 bases). V lost 0 bases and J 3 bases, leaving 12 bases between the germline ends. The CDR3 contains 15 residues. Germline V CDR1 and CDR2: MNHNY, SVGAGI (reference sequence). The CDR3 region is CASSYSSLQGYEQYF. CDR3 sequence (DNA): TGTGCCAGCAGTTACTCGTCCCTACAGGGCTACGAGCAGTACTTC.

This clone came up a few times. The chain is built from TRBV28 and TRBJ1-5, with 10 bases aligning to TRBD1. The germline V gene encodes CDR1 MDHEN and CDR2 SYDVKM. The CDR3 covers 15 residues. With V trimmed by 5 bases and J by 4 bases, 5 bases remained unmatched. This CDR3 reads CASSPTGQGNQPQHF. The CDR3 DNA is TGTGCCAGCAGTCCGACGGGACAGGGGAATCAGCCCCAGCATTTT.

The chain combines TRBV7-9 with TRBJ2-7, with D possibly being TRBD1 (6 bases). This CDR3 is 12 amino acids long. Germline CDR1 and CDR2: SEHNR and FQNEAQ (reference sequence). Trimming took 4 bases from V and 7 from J, leaving 11 bases between them. The CDR3 DNA reads as TGTGCCAGCAGCTCCGGGACAAGAGAGCAGTACTTC. Encoded protein: CASSSGTREQYF.